The 20 T cell receptor beta chains presented below share a single source sample, sequenced in a study of blood T cells in healthy people across ages. With a J-beta primer mix and a sample-barcoded 5' primer, a second PCR ran 7 to 11 cycles. Each CDR3 protein is one row after TCRdb ran MiXCR on the 5' RACE reads. This table holds about a million distinct CDR3 sequences, about 53% found once. The sequenced sample was blood. The receptors were gathered from an older woman in good health.

The rearrangement uses TRBV25-1 and TRBJ1-2; D gene unclear. V was cut by 2 bases and J by 4 bases, with 11 bases left in between. Germline V gives CDR1 MGHDK, CDR2 SYGVNS. The CDR3 runs to 14 residues. The CDR3 protein is CASSEVGNIYGYTF. The CDR3 region has the DNA TGTGCCAGCAGTGAAGTTGGCAATATCTATGGCTACACCTTC.

The rearrangement joins TRBV6-6 to TRBJ2-7; D possibly uses TRBD1 or TRBD2 (6 bases each). V lost 2 bases, J lost 6 bases, and 14 bases lay in between. The CDR3 runs 14 residues. Germline-derived CDR1 and CDR2 are MNHNY and SVGAGI (reference sequence). The CDR3 sequence: CASSYVRGQSEQYF. For the CDR3, the DNA is TGTGCCAGCAGTTACGTCCGGGGGCAAAGCGAGCAGTACTTC.

The chain uses TRBV20-1 and TRBJ2-6; tentative D call: TRBD2 (6 bases). Trimming took off 1 base at V and 3 bases at J, with 13 bases between the two ends. This CDR3 region has 16 residues. Germline values: CDR1 DFQATT, CDR2 SNEGSKA (reference sequence). The CDR3 DNA reads TGCAGTGCTAGAGGGGGGTTCGGGAGTGGGGCCAACGTCCTGACTTTC. Translation gives CSARGGFGSGANVLTF.

This chain connects TRBV30 to TRBJ2-3; D is undetermined. This CDR3 spans 16 amino acids. Looked up from germline, CDR1 is GTSNPN and CDR2 is SVGIG (reference sequence). The V end was cut by 2 bases, the J end by 1 base, with 16 bases between. CDR3 sequence: CAWSPSLEHGTDTQYF. In nucleotides, the CDR3 is TGTGCCTGGAGTCCATCCCTAGAGCATGGCACAGATACGCAGTATTTT.

CDR3 DNA sequence: TGTGCCACCAGCAGAGCATTTATCACAGATACGCAGTATTTT. The encoded protein is CATSRAFITDTQYF. This chain uses TRBV15 with TRBJ2-3; D is uncertain. In germline, CDR1 is LNHNV, CDR2 YYDKDF (reference sequence). V gave up 1 base and J gave up 2 bases, with 7 bases separating them. This CDR3 contains 14 residues. The full variable domain, in which reference TRBV15 and TRBJ2-3 provide the parts outside the CDR3, is DAMVIQNPRYQVTQFGKPVTLSCSQTLNHNVMYWYQQKSSQAPKLLFHYYDKDFNNEADTPDNFQSRRPNTSFCFLDIRSPGLGDTAMYLCATSRAFITDTQYFGPGTRLTVL.

This clonotype turned up a few times. V gene TRBV28 combines with J gene TRBJ2-7, with D perhaps assigned TRBD1 or TRBD2 (5 bases each). The V gene lost 6 bases and the J gene lost 2 bases, with 14 bases spanning the gap. Per the germline V gene, CDR1 is MDHEN and CDR2 is SYDVKM. The CDR3 runs to 14 residues. CDR3 amino acids: CASRRPGTAYEQYF. The CDR3 DNA is TGTGCCAGCAGGCGTCCCGGGACCGCCTACGAGCAGTACTTC.

In this sample, this clonotype turned up a few times. This chain uses TRBV7-2 with TRBJ2-5, with TRBD1 identical over 7 bases. The CDR3 loop spans 14 amino acids. V shed 5 bases, J shed 2 bases, and the junction held 5 bases outside the gene matches. CDR1 is SGHTA and CDR2 is FQGNSA in the germline V gene. The DNA of the CDR3 is TGTGCCAGCAGCCCGGACAGGAAACAAGAGACCCAGTACTTC. It specifies CASSPDRKQETQYF.

This clonotype turned up a few times. This rearrangement joins TRBV7-2 to TRBJ2-1; 8 nucleotides align to TRBD2. Germline values: CDR1 SGHTA, CDR2 FQGNSA. The V gene end was trimmed by 5 bases and the J gene end by 9 bases; junction bases not matched to a gene: 12. The CDR3 extends over 15 amino acids. The CDR3 reads CASSEGAGGSIEQFF. The DNA for the CDR3 is TGTGCCAGCAGCGAAGGGGCGGGAGGTAGTATTGAGCAGTTCTTC.

The chain combines TRBV18 with TRBJ2-3; the D is unclear. Germline assignment: CDR1 KGHSH and CDR2 LQKENI. Trimming took off 6 bases at V and 2 bases at J, with 9 bases between the two ends. The CDR3 contains 13 residues. The CDR3 DNA sequence: TGTGCCAGCTCCGCCTTACACACAGATACGCAGTATTTT. Residues: CASSALHTDTQYF.

This chain links TRBV2 with TRBJ2-1; unclear D gene. Germline V gene lookup returns CDR1 SNHLY and CDR2 FYNNEI. With 6 bases removed from V and 4 bases from J, the gap between germline ends came to 16 bases. The CDR3 runs 15 residues. For the CDR3, the DNA is TGTGCCAGCAGCAACGGACCCAGTTCTTACAATGAGCAGTTCTTC. Its translation is CASSNGPSSYNEQFF.

As concerns this clonotype: At one of its ends the junction is not consistent with the germline gene, which may arise from a read error. This chain uses TRBV12-3 or TRBV12-4 with TRBJ1-4; TRBD1 aligns across 9 bases. This CDR3 has 16 amino acids. This CDR3 reads CVSSLRSTGGDEKLFF. The CDR3 region has the DNA TGTGTCAGCAGTCTTAGGTCGACAGGGGGAGATGAAAAACTGTTTTTT.

The chain employs TRBV13 and TRBJ2-7; D is ambiguous. This CDR3 region has 15 residues. Trimming removed 0 bases from V and 3 bases from J, with 12 bases in between. Germline V gives CDR1 PRHDT, CDR2 FYEKMQ (reference sequence). CDR3 amino acids: CASSLGLTVNYEQYF. The CDR3 DNA reads as TGTGCCAGCAGCTTAGGGCTTACAGTAAACTACGAGCAGTACTTC.

This clonotype was counted ten times or more. Here the CDR3 reads CASSLLGQKSYEQYF. The DNA for the CDR3 is TGTGCCAGCAGCTTACTGGGACAGAAGTCCTACGAGCAGTACTTC. The chain employs TRBV7-2 and TRBJ2-7, with 7 nucleotides matching TRBD1. CDR3 size: 15 residues. The V and J ends lost 2 bases and 1 base, in that order; junction bases with no gene match: 5. In germline, CDR1 is SGHTA, CDR2 FQGNSA. Together with reference TRBV7-2 and TRBJ2-7, the CDR3 gives the full variable domain: GAGVSQSPSNKVTEKGKDVELRCDPISGHTALYWYRQSLGQGLEFLIYFQGNSAPDKSGLPSDRFSAERTGGSVSTLTIQRTQQEDSAVYLCASSLLGQKSYEQYFGPGTRLTVT.

V and J are TRBV7-2 and TRBJ2-5; D remains ambiguous. V was trimmed by 1 base and J by 3 bases, leaving 12 bases between them. The CDR3 covers 15 residues. The germline CDR1 and CDR2 sequences are SGHTA and FQGNSA. The CDR3 loop reads CASSLGGPAKETQYF. As DNA, the CDR3 is TGTGCCAGCAGCTTAGGGGGTCCGGCTAAAGAGACCCAGTACTTC. Looking up the rest from reference TRBV7-2 and TRBJ2-5 gives the full variable domain: GAGVSQSPSNKVTEKGKDVELRCDPISGHTALYWYRQSLGQGLEFLIYFQGNSAPDKSGLPSDRFSAERTGGSVSTLTIQRTQQEDSAVYLCASSLGGPAKETQYFGPGTRLLVL.

The V gene is TRBV10-3, the J gene TRBJ2-7; D assignment may be TRBD1 or TRBD2 (6 bases each). The CDR3 loop spans 11 amino acids. CDR1 is ENHRY, CDR2 SYGVKD, per germline. The V gene lost 5 bases and the J gene lost 5 bases, with 7 bases spanning the gap. The CDR3 nucleotides read TGTGCCATCAGTAGGGGGGACGAGCAGTACTTC. Its protein product is CAISRGDEQYF.

V and J are TRBV5-1 and TRBJ2-1; 11 bases are shared with TRBD1. V lost 7 bases and J lost 9; bases outside the gene matches: 12. CDR1 and CDR2 (germline): SGHRS, YFSETQ. The CDR3 contains 15 residues. The CDR3 is CASRGGQGVQSEQFF. In DNA form, the CDR3 reads TGCGCCAGCCGGGGGGGACAGGGGGTTCAGAGTGAGCAGTTCTTC.

The chain is built from TRBV29-1 and TRBJ2-1; 13 bases match TRBD2. Germline CDR1 and CDR2: SQVTM and ANQGSEA. Trimming took 6 bases from V and 9 from J; bases not matched to a gene: 5. CDR3 size: 13 residues. CDR3 bases: TGCAGCGTCTTTGGACTAGCGGGGGCTGAGCAGTTCTTC. Its protein product is CSVFGLAGAEQFF.

The V gene is TRBV7-9, the J gene TRBJ2-7, with 10 bases lining up with TRBD2. The J call could be wrong; TRBJ2-5 is a better fit for the DNA end. Per germline, CDR1 SEHNR and CDR2 FQNEAQ (reference sequence). The CDR3 loop spans 14 amino acids. The CDR3 sequence is CASSSSGSKETQYF. The CDR3 DNA reads TGTGCCAGCAGCTCTAGCGGGAGTAAAGAGACCCAGTACTTC.

This clonotype was detected only once. This chain uses TRBV27 with TRBJ2-7; D is unresolved. The CDR3 has 13 amino acids. Trimming cost V 6 bases and J 0 bases, with 9 bases left between them. CDR1 is MNHEY and CDR2 is SMNVEV in the germline V gene (reference sequence). The CDR3 here is CASRNSNSYEQYF. CDR3 sequence (DNA): TGTGCCAGCAGAAACTCCAACTCCTACGAGCAGTACTTC.

This clonotype was seen just once. V usage is TRBV20-1 and J usage is TRBJ1-5, with D unclear. The V end lost 3 bases, the J end lost 3 bases, and 9 bases lay between the germline ends. Germline V gene data show CDR1 as DFQATT and CDR2 as SNEGSKA (reference sequence). CDR3 length equals 13 residues. CDR3 region: CSARTTTNQPQHF. The CDR3 DNA sequence: TGCAGTGCTAGGACGACCACCAATCAGCCCCAGCATTTT.